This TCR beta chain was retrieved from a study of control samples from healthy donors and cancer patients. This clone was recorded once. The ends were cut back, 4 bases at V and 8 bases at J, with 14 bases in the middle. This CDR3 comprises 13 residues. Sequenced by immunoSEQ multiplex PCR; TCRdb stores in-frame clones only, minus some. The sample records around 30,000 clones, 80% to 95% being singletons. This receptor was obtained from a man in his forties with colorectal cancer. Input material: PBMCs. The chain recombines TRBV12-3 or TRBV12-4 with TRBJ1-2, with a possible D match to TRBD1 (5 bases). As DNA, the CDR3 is TGTGCCAGCAGTTCCCATAGCGGGGGGGGCTACACCTTC. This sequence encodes CASSSHSGGGYTF.